This T cell receptor beta chain was identified in a study of neurological immune-mediated disorders. Study results and limitations: Private repertoires in all groups were suggested, as expanded clones shared no CDR3 amino acid sequences across subjects.

To note about this clonotype: Its antigen is not identified.

With 10-nucleotide random UMIs, 5'RACE was used to make the cDNA. Each sequencing run yielded over 160 million TCR-beta sequences from 15-18 subjects. TCRdb itself ran the 5' RACE reads through MiXCR, one entry per CDR3 protein. The sample lists over 45,000 distinct CDR3 sequences; around 25% were seen once. The study used blood bank volunteers in Maryland, USA, as healthy controls. The CDR3 covers 15 residues. Germline trimming cut 7 bases from V and 5 bases from J; bases unmatched to any gene: 5. The sample taken for sequencing was PBMCs. The chain carries TRBV12-3 or TRBV12-4 and TRBJ2-1; 13 bases are a match to TRBD2. This receptor was obtained from a woman aged 70 to 79 in good health. CDR3 DNA sequence: TGTGCCAGCACTCAACTAGCGGGAGGGAACAATGAGCAGTTCTTC. It translates to CASTQLAGGNNEQFF.